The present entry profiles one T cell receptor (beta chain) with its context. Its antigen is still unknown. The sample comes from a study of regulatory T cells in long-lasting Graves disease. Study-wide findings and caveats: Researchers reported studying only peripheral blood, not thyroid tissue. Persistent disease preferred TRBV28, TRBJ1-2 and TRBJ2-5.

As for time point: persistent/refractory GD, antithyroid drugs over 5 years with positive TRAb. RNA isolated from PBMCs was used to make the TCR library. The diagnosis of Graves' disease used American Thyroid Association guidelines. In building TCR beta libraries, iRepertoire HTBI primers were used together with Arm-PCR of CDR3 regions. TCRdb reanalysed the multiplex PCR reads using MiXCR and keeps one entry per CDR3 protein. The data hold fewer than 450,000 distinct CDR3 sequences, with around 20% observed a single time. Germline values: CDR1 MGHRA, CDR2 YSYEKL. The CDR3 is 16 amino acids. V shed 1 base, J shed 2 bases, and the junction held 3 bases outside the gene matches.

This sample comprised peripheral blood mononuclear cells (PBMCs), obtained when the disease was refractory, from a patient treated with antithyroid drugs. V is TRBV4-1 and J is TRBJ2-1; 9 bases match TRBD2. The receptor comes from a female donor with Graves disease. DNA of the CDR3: TGCGCCAGCAGCCAAGGGAGGACTAGCGCCTACAATGAGCAGTTCTTC. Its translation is CASSQGRTSAYNEQFF.